The clone carrying this TCR beta chain was observed many times. Its antigen is still unknown. These data are taken from a study of CD8 T cells in ankylosing spondylitis. After removal of 5 bases from V and 7 bases from J, the junction contained 8 bases not matched to a gene. This CDR3 contains 16 residues. Study-wide points: Those disease-linked clones were CD8+; they were also relatively rare in peripheral blood. Ankylosing spondylitis blood appeared to be characterized by a TCR beta motif of fewer than ten highly homologous variants. Matched ankylosing spondylitis synovial fluid reportedly showed significant enrichment of disease-linked clones.

Libraries of TCR beta came from quantitative 5'-RACE with molecular barcodes. Each CDR3 protein gets one entry after TCRdb re-called the 5' RACE reads with MiXCR. In the table there are 200,000 to 300,000 distinct CDR3 sequences, 10% to 13% of which are singletons. Sequencing was done on a sample of blood, either unsorted or a sorted T cell fraction (not recorded which). This receptor was obtained from a male donor with ankylosing spondylitis or in good health (not recorded which). The J gene is TRBJ2-1, the V gene TRBV12-3 or TRBV12-4; 13 positions agree with TRBD2. The DNA for the CDR3 is TGTGCCAGCAGTCCCGGACTAGCGGGAGCAGGAAATGAGCAGTTCTTC. This codes for CASSPGLAGAGNEQFF.